This TCR beta chain was recovered during a study of blood T cell repertoires in COVID-19. About the study: COVID-19 samples from acute and convalescent phases originated in the United States, Italy and Spain. T cells, B-cell-depleted T cells, or PBMCs supplied cDNA or gDNA.

Trimming cost V 8 bases and J 4 bases, with 11 bases left between them. CDR3 length equals 13 residues. In the original processing: Reference gene primer amplification yielded estimated nucleated cell counts. Profiled with immunoSEQ multiplex PCR; TCRdb holds only in-frame clones, not every one. D and trimming come from the DNA, and the V and J calls and clone size come from that table. The sample holds 200,000 to 250,000 clones, approximately 83% seen once. The clonotype originates from a man aged 25-45 years who had recovered from COVID-19. The sequenced sample was peripheral blood. The rearrangement joins TRBV12-3 or TRBV12-4 to TRBJ1-4, with D possibly TRBD1 on 5 matching bases. CDR3 sequence: CASARGDNEKLFF. In nucleotides, the CDR3 is TGTGCCAGCGCACGGGGGGATAATGAAAAACTGTTTTTT.